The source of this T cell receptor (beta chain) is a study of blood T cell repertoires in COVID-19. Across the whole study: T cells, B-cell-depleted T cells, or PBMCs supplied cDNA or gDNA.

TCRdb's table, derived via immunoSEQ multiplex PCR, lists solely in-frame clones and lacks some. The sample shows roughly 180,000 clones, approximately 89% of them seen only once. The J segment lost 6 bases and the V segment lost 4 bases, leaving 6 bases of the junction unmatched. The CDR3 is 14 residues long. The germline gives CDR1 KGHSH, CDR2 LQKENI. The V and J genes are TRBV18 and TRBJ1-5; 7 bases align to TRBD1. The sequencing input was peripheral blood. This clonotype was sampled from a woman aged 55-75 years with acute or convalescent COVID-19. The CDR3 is CASSLQGLAQPQHF. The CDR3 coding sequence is TGTGCCAGCTCACTACAGGGGTTGGCTCAGCCCCAGCATTTT.